This T cell receptor (beta chain) was sequenced in a study of shared clonotypes between healthy human individuals. About the study: Each donor's CD8 memory used one plate, CD8 naive two, each CD4 subset three.

As regards this clone: The antigen remains undetermined.

Authors' analysis steps: ImmunoSEQ sequences covered only the junction and lacked quality scores; filtering therefore differed. Only in-frame clones appear in the TCRdb table, and some are missing; sequencing was by immunoSEQ multiplex PCR. V and J calls and clone size come straight from that table; D and trimming were deduced from the DNA. The table includes 650,000 to 750,000 clones, about three quarters detected once. The CDR3 spans 19 residues. Germline assignment: CDR1 SGHRS and CDR2 YFSETQ. J was trimmed by 0 bases and V by 0 bases; bases with no gene match: 4. Broader study findings: Sequencing depth was a factor that was expected to affect clonotype sharing among donors.

Sequencing was performed on memory CD4+ T cells sorted from blood. The subset was: CD45RA-negative fraction. The rearrangement joins TRBV5-1 to TRBJ2-1, with 15 bases lining up with TRBD2. The TCR was taken from a woman aged 30 to 39 in good health. In nucleotides, the CDR3 is TGCGCCAGCAGCTTGGGTGGACTAGCGGGAGGGCGCTCCTACAATGAGCAGTTCTTC. Translated: CASSLGGLAGGRSYNEQFF.